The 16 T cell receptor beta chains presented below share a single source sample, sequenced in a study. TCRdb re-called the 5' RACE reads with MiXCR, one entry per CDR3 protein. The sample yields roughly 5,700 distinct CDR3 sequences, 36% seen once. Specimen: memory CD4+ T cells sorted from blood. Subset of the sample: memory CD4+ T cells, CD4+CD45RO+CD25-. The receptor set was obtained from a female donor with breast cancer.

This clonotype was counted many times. CDR3 loop: CASSYRDRDGTEAFF. CDR3 nucleotides: TGTGCCAGCAGTTACAGGGACAGGGATGGCACTGAAGCTTTCTTT. The chain has TRBV6-5 and TRBJ1-1, with 9 bases that match TRBD1. CDR3 length: 15 residues. V shed 2 bases and J 4 bases; nucleotides not matched to a gene: 5. Germline CDR1 is MNHEY and CDR2 is SVGAGI.

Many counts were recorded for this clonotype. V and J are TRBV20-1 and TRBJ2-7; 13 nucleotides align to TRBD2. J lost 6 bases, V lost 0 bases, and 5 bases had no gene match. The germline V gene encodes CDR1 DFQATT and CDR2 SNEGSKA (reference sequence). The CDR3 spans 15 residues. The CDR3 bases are TGCAGTGCTAGAGATGTCGGACTAGCGGGAGCCGAGCAGTACTTC. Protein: CSARDVGLAGAEQYF.

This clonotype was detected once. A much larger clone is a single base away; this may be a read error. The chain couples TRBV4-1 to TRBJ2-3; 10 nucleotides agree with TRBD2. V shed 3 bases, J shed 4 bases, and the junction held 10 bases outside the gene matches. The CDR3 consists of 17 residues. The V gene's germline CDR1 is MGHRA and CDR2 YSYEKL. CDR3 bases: TGCGCCAGCAGCCACCTTAGCGGGAGGCCAGTCCCAGATACGCAGTATTTT. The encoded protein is CASSHLSGRPVPDTQYF.

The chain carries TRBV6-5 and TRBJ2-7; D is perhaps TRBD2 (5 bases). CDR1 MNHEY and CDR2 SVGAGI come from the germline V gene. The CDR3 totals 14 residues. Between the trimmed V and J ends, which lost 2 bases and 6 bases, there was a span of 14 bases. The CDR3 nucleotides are TGTGCCAGCAGTTACGGACCCTTGAGCGGCGAGCAGTACTTC. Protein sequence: CASSYGPLSGEQYF.

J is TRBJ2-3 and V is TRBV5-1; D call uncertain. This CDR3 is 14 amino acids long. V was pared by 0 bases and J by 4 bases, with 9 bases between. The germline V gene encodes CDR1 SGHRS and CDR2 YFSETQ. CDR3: CASSLGPTADTQYF. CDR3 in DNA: TGCGCCAGCAGCTTGGGTCCTACCGCAGATACGCAGTATTTT.

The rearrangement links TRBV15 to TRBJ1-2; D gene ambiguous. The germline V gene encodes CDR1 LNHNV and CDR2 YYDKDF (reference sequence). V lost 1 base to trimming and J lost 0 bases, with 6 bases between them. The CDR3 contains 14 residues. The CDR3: CATSRAEANYGYTF. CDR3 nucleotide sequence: TGTGCCACCAGCAGAGCGGAGGCTAACTATGGCTACACCTTC. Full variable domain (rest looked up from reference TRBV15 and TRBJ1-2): DAMVIQNPRYQVTQFGKPVTLSCSQTLNHNVMYWYQQKSSQAPKLLFHYYDKDFNNEADTPDNFQSRRPNTSFCFLDIRSPGLGDTAMYLCATSRAEANYGYTFGSGTRLTVV.

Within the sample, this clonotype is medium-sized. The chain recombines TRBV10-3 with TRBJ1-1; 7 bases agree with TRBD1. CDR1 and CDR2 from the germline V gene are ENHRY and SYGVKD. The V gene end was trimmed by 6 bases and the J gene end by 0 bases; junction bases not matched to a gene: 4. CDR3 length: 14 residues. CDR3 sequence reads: CAISSDRLNTEAFF. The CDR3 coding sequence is TGTGCCATCAGCTCGGACAGGCTGAACACTGAAGCTTTCTTT.

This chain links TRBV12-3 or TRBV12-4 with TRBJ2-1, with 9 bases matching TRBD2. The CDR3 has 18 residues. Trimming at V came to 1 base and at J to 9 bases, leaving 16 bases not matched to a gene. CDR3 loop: CASSLEAGGPPSCSEQFF. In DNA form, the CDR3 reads TGTGCCAGCAGTTTAGAGGCGGGAGGGCCCCCATCCTGCAGTGAGCAGTTCTTC.

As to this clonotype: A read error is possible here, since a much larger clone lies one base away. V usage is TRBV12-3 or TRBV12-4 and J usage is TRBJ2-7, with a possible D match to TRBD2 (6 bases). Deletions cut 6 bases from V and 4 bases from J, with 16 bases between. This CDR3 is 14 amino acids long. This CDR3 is CASRRAGAGYEQYF. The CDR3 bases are TGTGCCAGCAGAAGGGCTGGGGCGGGATACGAGCAGTACTTC.

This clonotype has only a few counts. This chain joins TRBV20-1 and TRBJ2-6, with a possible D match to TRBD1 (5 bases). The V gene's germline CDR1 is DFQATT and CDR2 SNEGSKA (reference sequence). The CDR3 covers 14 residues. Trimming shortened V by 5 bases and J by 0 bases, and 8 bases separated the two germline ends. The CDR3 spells CSAPDSSGANVLTF. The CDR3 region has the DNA TGCAGTGCTCCCGACAGCTCTGGGGCCAACGTCCTGACTTTC.

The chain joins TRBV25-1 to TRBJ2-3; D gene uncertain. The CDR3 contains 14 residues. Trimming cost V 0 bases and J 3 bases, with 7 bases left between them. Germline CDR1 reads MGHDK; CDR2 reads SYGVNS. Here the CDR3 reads CASSEYPKTDTQYF. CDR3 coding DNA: TGTGCCAGCAGTGAATACCCTAAAACAGATACGCAGTATTTT.

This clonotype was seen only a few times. For the CDR3, the DNA is TGTGCCAGCAGTTCCGGGTCCCTCGAGCAGTACTTC. Residues: CASSSGSLEQYF. This chain joins TRBV12-3 or TRBV12-4 and TRBJ2-7; D is ambiguous. The CDR3 runs to 12 residues. Trimming left V 4 bases short and J 6 bases short, with 10 bases between.

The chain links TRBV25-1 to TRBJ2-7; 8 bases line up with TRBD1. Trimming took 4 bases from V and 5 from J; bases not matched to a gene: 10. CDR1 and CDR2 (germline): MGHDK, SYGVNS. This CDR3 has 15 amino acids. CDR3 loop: CASSVVYRGFDEQYF. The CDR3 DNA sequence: TGTGCCAGCAGTGTAGTGTACAGGGGGTTCGACGAGCAGTACTTC.

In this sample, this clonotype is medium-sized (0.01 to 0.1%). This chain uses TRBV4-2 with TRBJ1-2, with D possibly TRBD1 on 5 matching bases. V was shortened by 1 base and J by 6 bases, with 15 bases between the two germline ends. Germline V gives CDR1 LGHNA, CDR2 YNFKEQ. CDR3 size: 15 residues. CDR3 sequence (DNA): TGTGCCAGCAGCCAAGTTGCGACAGTAGGAGATGGCTACACCTTC. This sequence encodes CASSQVATVGDGYTF.

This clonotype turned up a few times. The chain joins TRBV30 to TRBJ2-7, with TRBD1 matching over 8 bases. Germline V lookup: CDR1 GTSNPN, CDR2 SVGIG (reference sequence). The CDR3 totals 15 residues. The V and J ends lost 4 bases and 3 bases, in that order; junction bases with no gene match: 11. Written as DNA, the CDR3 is TGTGCCTGGACCGATCAGGGGGCGAGGGGCTACGAGCAGTACTTC. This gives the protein CAWTDQGARGYEQYF.

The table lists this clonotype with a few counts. The CDR3 loop is CASSSTGSYNEQFF. The CDR3 coding sequence is TGTGCCAGCAGTTCGACTGGCTCCTACAATGAGCAGTTCTTC. The chain combines TRBV28 with TRBJ2-1; D not resolved. Germline V CDR1 and CDR2: MDHEN, SYDVKM. This CDR3 is built from 14 residues. The V gene lost 4 bases and the J gene lost 0 bases, with 7 bases spanning the gap.